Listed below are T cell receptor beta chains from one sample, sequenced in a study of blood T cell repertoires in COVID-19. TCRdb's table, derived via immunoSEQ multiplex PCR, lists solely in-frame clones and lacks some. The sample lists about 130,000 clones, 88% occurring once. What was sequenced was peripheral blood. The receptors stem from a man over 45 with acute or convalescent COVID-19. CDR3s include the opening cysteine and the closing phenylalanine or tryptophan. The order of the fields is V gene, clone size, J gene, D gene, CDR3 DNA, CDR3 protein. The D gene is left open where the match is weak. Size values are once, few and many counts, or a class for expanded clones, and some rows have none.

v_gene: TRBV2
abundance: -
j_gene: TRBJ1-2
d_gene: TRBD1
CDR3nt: TGTGCCAGCAGTGACAACAGGGGGTTGCGTGGCTACACCTTC
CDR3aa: CASSDNRGLRGYTF

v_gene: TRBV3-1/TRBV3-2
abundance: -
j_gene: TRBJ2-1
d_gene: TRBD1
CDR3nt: TGTGCCAGCAGCCTAAAACAGGGGGTGGGTGAGCAGTTCTTC
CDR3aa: CASSLKQGVGEQFF

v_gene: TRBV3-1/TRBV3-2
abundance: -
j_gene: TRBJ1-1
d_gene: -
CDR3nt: TGTGCCAGCAGCCAAGGGAGGGGCACTGAAGCTTTCTTT
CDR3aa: CASSQGRGTEAFF

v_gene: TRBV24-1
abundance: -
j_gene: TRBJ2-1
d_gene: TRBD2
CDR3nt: TGTGCCACCAGTGATCCTGGGGGGGGGAATGAGCAGTTCTTC
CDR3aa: CATSDPGGGNEQFF

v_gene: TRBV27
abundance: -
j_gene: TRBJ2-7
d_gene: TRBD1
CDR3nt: TGTGCCAGCAGTTCACCGAGACAGGGGGCGAAGTACGAGCAGTACTTC
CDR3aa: CASSSPRQGAKYEQYF

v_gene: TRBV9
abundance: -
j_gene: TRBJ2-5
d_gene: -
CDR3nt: TGTGCCAGCAGCGCGAATACACAGGGATGGGAGACCCAGTACTTC
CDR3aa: CASSANTQGWETQYF

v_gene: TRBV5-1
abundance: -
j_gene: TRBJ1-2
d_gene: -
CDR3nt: TGCGCCAGCAGTCCTGGGGGGTTCACTAACTATGGCTACACCTTC
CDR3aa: CASSPGGFTNYGYTF

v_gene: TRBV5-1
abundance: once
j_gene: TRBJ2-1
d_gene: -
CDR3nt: TGCGCCAGCAGCTTGGAGGGGAGGAGCTCCTACAATGAGCAGTTCTTC
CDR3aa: CASSLEGRSSYNEQFF

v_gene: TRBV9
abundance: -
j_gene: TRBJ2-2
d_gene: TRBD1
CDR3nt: TGTGCCAGCAGCCCATGGACAGGGGACACCGGGGAGCTGTTTTTT
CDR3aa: CASSPWTGDTGELFF

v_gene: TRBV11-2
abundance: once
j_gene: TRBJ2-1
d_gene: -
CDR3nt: TGTGCCAGCAGCCTCCTAGGTCGTGAGCAGTTCTTC
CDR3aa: CASSLLGREQFF

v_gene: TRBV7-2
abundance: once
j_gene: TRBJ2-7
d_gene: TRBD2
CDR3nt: TGTGCCAGCAGATCCGGACTAGCGGGTAACTACGAGCAGTACTTC
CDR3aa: CASRSGLAGNYEQYF

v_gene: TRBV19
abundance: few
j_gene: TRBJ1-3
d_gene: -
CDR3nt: TGTGCCAGTGCTACGGGGGACTCCCGCCGCTCTGGAAACACCATATATTTT
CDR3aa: CASATGDSRRSGNTIYF

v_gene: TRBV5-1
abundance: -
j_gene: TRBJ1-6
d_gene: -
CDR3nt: TGCGCCAGCAGCTTGAGGGCAGACTACTATAATTCACCCCTCCACTTT
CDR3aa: CASSLRADYYNSPLHF

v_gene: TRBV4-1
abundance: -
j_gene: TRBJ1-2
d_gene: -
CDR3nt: TGCGCCAGCAGCCAAGATTCAGGGCCGAGCTCCTATGGCTACACCTTC
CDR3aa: CASSQDSGPSSYGYTF

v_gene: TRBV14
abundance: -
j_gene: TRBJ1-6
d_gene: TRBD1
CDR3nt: TGTGCCAGCAGCCTAAGACAGGGCTTCAATTCACCCCTCCACTTT
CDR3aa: CASSLRQGFNSPLHF

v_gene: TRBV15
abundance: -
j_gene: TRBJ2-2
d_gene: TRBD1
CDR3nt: TGTGCCACCAGCAGGGGACAGGGGGCTAAGACCGGGGAGCTGTTTTTT
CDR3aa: CATSRGQGAKTGELFF

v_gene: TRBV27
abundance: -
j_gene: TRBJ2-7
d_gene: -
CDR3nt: TGTGCCAGCAGTTTATGGGGAGCGAGCTCCTACGAGCAGTACTTC
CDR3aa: CASSLWGASSYEQYF

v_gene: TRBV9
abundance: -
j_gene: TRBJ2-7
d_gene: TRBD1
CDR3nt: TGTGCCAGCAGCGTAGAAGGGACAGGGCTCGACGAGCAGTACTTC
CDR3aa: CASSVEGTGLDEQYF

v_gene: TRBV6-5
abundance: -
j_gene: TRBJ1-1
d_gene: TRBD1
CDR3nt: TGTGCCAGCAGTTACTTGGGGACAGGGGCTGAAGCTTTCTTT
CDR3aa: CASSYLGTGAEAFF

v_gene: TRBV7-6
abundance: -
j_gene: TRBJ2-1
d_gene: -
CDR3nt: TGTGCCAGCAGCTTTAGCTGGGAGAGGAACAATGAGCAGTTCTTC
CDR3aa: CASSFSWERNNEQFF

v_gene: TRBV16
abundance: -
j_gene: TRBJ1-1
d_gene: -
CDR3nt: TGTGCCAGCAGCCAAACGCCCTGGAGCGACACTGAAGCTTTCTTT
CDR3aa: CASSQTPWSDTEAFF

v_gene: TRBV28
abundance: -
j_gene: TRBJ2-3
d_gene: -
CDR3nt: TGTGCCAGCAGTCCCCGAGGGCTCTCTACAGATACGCAGTATTTT
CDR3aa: CASSPRGLSTDTQYF

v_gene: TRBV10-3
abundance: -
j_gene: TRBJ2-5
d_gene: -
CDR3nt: TGTGCCATGAGTGAATATATACAAGAGACCCAGTACTTC
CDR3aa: CAMSEYIQETQYF

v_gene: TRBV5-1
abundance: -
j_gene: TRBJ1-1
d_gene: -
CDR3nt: TGCGCCAGCAGCGTCCGGGACGGGACAACTGAAGCTTTCTTT
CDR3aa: CASSVRDGTTEAFF

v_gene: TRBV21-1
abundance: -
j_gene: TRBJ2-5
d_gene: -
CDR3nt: TGTGCCAGCAGCACAACAAGGGGAGACAGGGGACGAGAGACCCAGTACTTC
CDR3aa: CASSTTRGDRGRETQYF

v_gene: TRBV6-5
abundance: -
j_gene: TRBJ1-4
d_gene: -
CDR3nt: TGTGCCAGCAGTTTAGCCATCATTAATGAAAAACTGTTTTTT
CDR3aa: CASSLAIINEKLFF

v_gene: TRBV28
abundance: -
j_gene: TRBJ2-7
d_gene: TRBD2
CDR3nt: TGTGCCAGCGGGACTAGCGGGAGCTCCTACGAGCAGTACTTC
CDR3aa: CASGTSGSSYEQYF

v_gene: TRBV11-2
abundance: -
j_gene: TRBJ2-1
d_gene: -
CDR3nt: TGTGCCAGCAGCGAGCACAATGAGCAGTTCTTC
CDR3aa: CASSEHNEQFF

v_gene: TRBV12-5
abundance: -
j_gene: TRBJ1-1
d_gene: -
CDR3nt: TGTGCTAGTGGTTTGGTACAGGAAATAATTCGGAGGAACACTGAAGCTTTCTTT
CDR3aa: CASGLVQEIIRRNTEAFF

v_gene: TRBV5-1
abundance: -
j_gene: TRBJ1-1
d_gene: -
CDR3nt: TGCGCCAGCAGATCCGACAGGAGCACTGAAGCTTTCTTT
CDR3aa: CASRSDRSTEAFF

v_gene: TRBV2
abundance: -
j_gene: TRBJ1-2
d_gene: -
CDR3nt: TGTGCCAGCAGTAGGGACATTAACTATGGCTACACCTTC
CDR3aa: CASSRDINYGYTF

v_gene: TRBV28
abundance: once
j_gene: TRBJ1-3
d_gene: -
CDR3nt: TGTGCCAGCATCAACAGGGCTGGAAACACCATATATTTT
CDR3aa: CASINRAGNTIYF

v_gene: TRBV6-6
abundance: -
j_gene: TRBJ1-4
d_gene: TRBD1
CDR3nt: TGTGCCAGCAACGAACTGACAGGGGGTGTTGAAAAACTGTTTTTT
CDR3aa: CASNELTGGVEKLFF

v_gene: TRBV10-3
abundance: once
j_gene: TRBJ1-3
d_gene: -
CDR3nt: TGTGCCATCGGTACCCCATCCGTGAGCTCTGGAAACACCATATATTTT
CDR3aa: CAIGTPSVSSGNTIYF

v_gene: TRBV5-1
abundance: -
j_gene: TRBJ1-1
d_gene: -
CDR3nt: TGCGCCAGCGGATCCCAGGGGTCCACTGAAGCTTTCTTT
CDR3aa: CASGSQGSTEAFF

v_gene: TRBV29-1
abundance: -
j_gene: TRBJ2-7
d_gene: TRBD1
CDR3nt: TGCAGCGGATACTCCCCGGGACAGGGGGCGGGCGAGCAGTACTTC
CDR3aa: CSGYSPGQGAGEQYF

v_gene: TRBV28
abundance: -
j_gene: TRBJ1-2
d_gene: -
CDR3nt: TGTGCCACCAAATTGGGGGGGCCTTACTATGGCTACACCTTC
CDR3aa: CATKLGGPYYGYTF

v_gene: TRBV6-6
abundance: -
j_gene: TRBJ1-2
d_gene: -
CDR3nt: TGTGCCAGCAGTCCATCAGAGGGTTATGGCTACACCTTC
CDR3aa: CASSPSEGYGYTF

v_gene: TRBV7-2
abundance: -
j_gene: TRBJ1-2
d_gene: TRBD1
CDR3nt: TGTGCCAGCAGCCTAATGGGACAGGGATCCATGAACTATGGCTACACCTTC
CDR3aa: CASSLMGQGSMNYGYTF

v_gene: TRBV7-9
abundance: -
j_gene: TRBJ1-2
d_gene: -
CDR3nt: TGTGCCAGCAGCCGTACAGGGATATCAGCTAACTATGGCTACACCTTC
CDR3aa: CASSRTGISANYGYTF

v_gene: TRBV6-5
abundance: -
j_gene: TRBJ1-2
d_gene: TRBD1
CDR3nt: TGTGCCAGCCGGACAGGAACGGTTAACTATGGCTACACCTTC
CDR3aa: CASRTGTVNYGYTF

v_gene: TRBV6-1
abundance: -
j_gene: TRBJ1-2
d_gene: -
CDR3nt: TGTGCCAGCAGTGAACAAGCAGGGGCTAACTATGGCTACACCTTC
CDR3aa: CASSEQAGANYGYTF

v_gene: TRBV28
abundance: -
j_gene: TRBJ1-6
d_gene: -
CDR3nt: TGTGCCAGCAGTTTCCGCTATCTATATGATTCACCCCTCCACTTT
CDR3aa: CASSFRYLYDSPLHF

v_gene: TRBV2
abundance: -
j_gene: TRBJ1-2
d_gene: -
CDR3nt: TGTGCCAGCAGTGGGGCAGGGGTGAGTGGCTACACCTTC
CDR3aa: CASSGAGVSGYTF

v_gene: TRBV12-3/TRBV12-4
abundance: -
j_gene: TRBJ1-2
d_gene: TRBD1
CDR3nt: TGTGCCAGCAGTATCGGACAGGGCGGAGGCTACACCTTC
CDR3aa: CASSIGQGGGYTF

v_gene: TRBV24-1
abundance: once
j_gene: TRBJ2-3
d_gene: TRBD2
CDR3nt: TGTGCCACCAGAGCGGGAGGTGGCACAGATACGCAGTATTTT
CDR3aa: CATRAGGGTDTQYF

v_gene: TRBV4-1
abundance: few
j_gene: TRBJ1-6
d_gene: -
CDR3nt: TGCGCCAGCAGCACACCCCTAGGGGTCAGGAATTCACCCCTCCACTTT
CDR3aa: CASSTPLGVRNSPLHF

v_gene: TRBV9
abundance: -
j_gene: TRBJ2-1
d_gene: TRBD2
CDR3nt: TGTGCCAGCACCCCCCGGCTGGGACTAGCGGGGGACAATGAGCAGTTCTTC
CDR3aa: CASTPRLGLAGDNEQFF

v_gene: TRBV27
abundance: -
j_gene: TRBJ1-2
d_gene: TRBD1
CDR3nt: TGTGCCAGCCGACAGGGGGTGGGGGGCTACACCTTC
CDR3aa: CASRQGVGGYTF

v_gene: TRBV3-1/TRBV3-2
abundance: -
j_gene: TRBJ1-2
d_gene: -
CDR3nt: TGTGCCAGCAGCCAATCAATAGGGGGATGGGATGGCTACACCTTC
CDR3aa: CASSQSIGGWDGYTF

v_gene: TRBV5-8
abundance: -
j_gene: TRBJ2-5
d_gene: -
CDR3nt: TGTGCCAGCAGCTTGAAAGTAGTCCAAGAGACCCAGTACTTC
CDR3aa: CASSLKVVQETQYF

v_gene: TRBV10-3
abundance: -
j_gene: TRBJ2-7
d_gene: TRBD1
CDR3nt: TGTGCCATCAGCCGGACAGGGGACTACGAGCAGTACTTC
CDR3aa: CAISRTGDYEQYF

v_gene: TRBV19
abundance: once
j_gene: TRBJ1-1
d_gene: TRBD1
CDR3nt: TGTGCCAGTAGTTTACAGGGGACGATACGGAACACTGAAGCTTTCTTT
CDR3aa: CASSLQGTIRNTEAFF

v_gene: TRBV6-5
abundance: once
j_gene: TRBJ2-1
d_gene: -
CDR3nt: TGTGCCAGCAGAGACAGGCCTAGTGAGCAGTTCTTC
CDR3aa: CASRDRPSEQFF

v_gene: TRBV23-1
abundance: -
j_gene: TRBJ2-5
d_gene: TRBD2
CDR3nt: TGCGCCAGCAGTCAAACGACTAGCGGGAGGGCCGGGACCCAGTACTTC
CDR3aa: CASSQTTSGRAGTQYF

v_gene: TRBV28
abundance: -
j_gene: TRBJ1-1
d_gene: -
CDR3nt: TGTGCCAGCATCTCAGAAACAACTGAAGCTTTCTTT
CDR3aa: CASISETTEAFF